This TCR beta chain was recovered during a study of CD8 T cells in Susac syndrome. CDR3 size: 13 residues. Germline trimming cut 3 bases from V and 7 bases from J; bases unmatched to any gene: 4. In germline, CDR1 is SGDLS, CDR2 YYNGEE. The patients serving as multiple sclerosis controls were treatment-naive. They had stable or active relapsing-remitting disease and fulfilled revised McDonald criteria. With random hexamers, roughly 0.45 to 1 ug RNA was reverse transcribed. TCRdb independently ran MiXCR on the immunoSEQ multiplex PCR reads; one entry per CDR3 protein. The sample shows around 270,000 distinct CDR3 sequences, 85% of them seen only once.

The sequenced material came from CD8+ T cells from PBMCs. V usage is TRBV9 and J usage is TRBJ1-5; 7 bases map to TRBD1. This sequence originates from a human donor with multiple sclerosis. The CDR3 region is CASSGDSGQPQHF. Here the CDR3 DNA reads TGTGCCAGCAGCGGGGACAGTGGACAGCCCCAGCATTTT. The full variable domain, with the rest looked up from reference TRBV9 and TRBJ1-5, is DSGVTQTPKHLITATGQRVTLRCSPRSGDLSVYWYQQSLDQGLQFLIQYYNGEERAKGNILERFSAQQFPDLHSELNLSSLELGDSALYFCASSGDSGQPQHFGDGTRLSIL.